This T cell receptor beta chain was recovered during a study of regulatory T cells in long-lasting Graves disease. This clonotype has ten or more counts. V was clipped by 6 bases and J by 3 bases; unmatched bases: 14. The CDR3 loop spans 18 amino acids. The germline V gene has CDR1 MDHEN and CDR2 SYDVKM. Specified time point: newly diagnosed GD, antithyroid drugs for less than 3 months. Isolated PBMC RNA provided the starting material for the TCR library. To make TCR beta libraries, researchers used iRepertoire HTBI primers and Arm-PCR of CDR3 regions. Via MiXCR, TCRdb re-called the multiplex PCR reads, giving one row per CDR3 protein. The data show about 520,000 distinct CDR3 sequences, around 13% seen once. The same specimen was also included in a second study, on T cells in Graves' hyperthyroidism and ophthalmopathy.

Material: peripheral blood mononuclear cells (PBMCs), obtained at new diagnosis, from a patient treated with antithyroid drugs. This rearrangement joins TRBV28 to TRBJ1-5, with 10 positions matching TRBD1. The origin of this receptor is a woman aged 30 to 39 with Graves disease. Here the CDR3 reads CASSRGTGALGYNQPQHF. In DNA form, the CDR3 reads TGTGCCAGCAGCCGAGGGACAGGGGCATTGGGGTACAATCAGCCCCAGCATTTT.